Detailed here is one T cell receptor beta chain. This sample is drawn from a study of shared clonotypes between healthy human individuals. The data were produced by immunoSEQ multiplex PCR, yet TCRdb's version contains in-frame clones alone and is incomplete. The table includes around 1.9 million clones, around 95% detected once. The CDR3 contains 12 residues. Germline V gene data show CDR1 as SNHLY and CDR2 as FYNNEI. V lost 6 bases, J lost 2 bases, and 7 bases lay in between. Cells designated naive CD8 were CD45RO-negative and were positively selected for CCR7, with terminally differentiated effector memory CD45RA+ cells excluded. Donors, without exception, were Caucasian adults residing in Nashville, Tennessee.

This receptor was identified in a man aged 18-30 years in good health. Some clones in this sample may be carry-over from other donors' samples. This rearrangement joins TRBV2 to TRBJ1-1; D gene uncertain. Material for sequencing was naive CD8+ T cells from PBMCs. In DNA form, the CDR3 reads TGTGCCAGCAGGATCGGAAACACTGAAGCTTTCTTT. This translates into CASRIGNTEAFF.